Listed here are 20 T cell receptor beta chains from one sample, sequenced in a study. TCRdb re-called the 5' RACE reads with MiXCR, one entry per CDR3 protein. The sample yields around 50,000 distinct CDR3 sequences, roughly 28% seen once. The sorted Tregs were CD4+CD25+CD127-/low cells. Source material: tumor-infiltrating Tregs sorted from the breast tumor. The source is a female donor with breast cancer.

In its sample, this clonotype was seen many times. The chain carries TRBV4-1 and TRBJ1-2, with no clear D. Trimming stripped 3 bases from V and 2 bases from J, with 19 bases between. The CDR3 covers 17 residues. Germline V gene sequence: CDR1 MGHRA, CDR2 YSYEKL. The CDR3, as DNA: TGCGCCAGCAGCCACCCCATCAAGGGCACCGTGAACTATGGCTACACCTTC. It translates to CASSHPIKGTVNYGYTF.

The chain employs TRBV5-1 and TRBJ1-1; D gene unclear. V was trimmed by 0 bases and J by 1 base, leaving 10 bases between them. Germline V CDR1 and CDR2: SGHRS, YFSETQ. This CDR3 has 15 residues. CDR3 sequence (DNA): TGCGCCAGCAGCTTGGGGTCCCCTCGGAACACTGAAGCTTTCTTT. This gives the protein CASSLGSPRNTEAFF.

This clonotype was observed a few times. This rearrangement joins TRBV30 to TRBJ1-1; 8 bases line up with TRBD1. This CDR3 comprises 15 residues. CDR1 GTSNPN and CDR2 SVGIG come from the germline V gene (reference sequence). The J segment lost 0 bases and the V segment lost 1 base, leaving 4 bases of the junction unmatched. The CDR3: CAWSGNRGVNTEAFF. For the CDR3, the DNA is TGTGCCTGGAGTGGAAACAGGGGGGTGAACACTGAAGCTTTCTTT.

This clonotype turned up a few times. The V gene is TRBV9, the J gene TRBJ2-1, with 8 nucleotides matching TRBD1. V shed 4 bases, J shed 8 bases, and the junction held 8 bases outside the gene matches. CDR1 SGDLS and CDR2 YYNGEE come from the germline V gene. The CDR3 has 14 amino acids. CDR3 amino acids: CASSYPDRADEQFF. CDR3 DNA: TGTGCCAGCAGCTACCCGGACAGGGCGGATGAGCAGTTCTTC.

This clonotype was counted once. CDR3 sequence reads: CASRDRLGQGRNTEAFF. Written as DNA, the CDR3 is TGTGCCAGCAGGGACCGTCTAGGACAGGGCCGGAACACTGAAGCTTTCTTT. This chain connects TRBV6-5 to TRBJ1-1, with TRBD1 matching 8 bases. The V gene's germline CDR1 is MNHEY and CDR2 SVGAGI. The CDR3 totals 17 residues. After removal of 6 bases from V and 1 base from J, the junction contained 13 bases not matched to a gene.

This clonotype was seen a few times. The chain couples TRBV7-9 to TRBJ2-5; D may correspond to TRBD1 or TRBD2 (5 bases each). The CDR3 totals 15 residues. V lost 1 base and J 5 bases, leaving 14 bases between the germline ends. Germline V CDR1 and CDR2: SEHNR, FQNEAQ (reference sequence). CDR3: CASSLDRDPDETQYF. The CDR3 nucleotides read TGTGCCAGCAGCTTAGACCGGGACCCCGATGAGACCCAGTACTTC.

This clonotype showed up just a few times. This chain joins TRBV29-1 and TRBJ2-3, with TRBD1 matching 11 bases. The germline CDR1 and CDR2 sequences are SQVTM and ANQGSEA. The CDR3 has 12 amino acids. V lost 6 bases, J lost 5 bases, and 1 base stayed unmatched. In DNA, the CDR3 is TGCAGCGTGGGGACAGGGGGAGATACGCAGTATTTT. Translated, it gives CSVGTGGDTQYF.

This clonotype was seen only a few times. This chain connects TRBV5-1 to TRBJ2-7; D may be TRBD1 or TRBD2 (6 bases each). This CDR3 has 14 amino acids. V lost 3 bases and J lost 7, with 17 bases in between. Germline V gives CDR1 SGHRS, CDR2 YFSETQ. CDR3: CASSSGDSSGEQYF. The CDR3 nucleotides are TGCGCCAGCAGCTCAGGGGACTCTTCGGGGGAGCAGTACTTC.

This clonotype has just a few counts. Written as DNA, the CDR3 is TGTGCCAGCAGACGGGGACTAGCAGGGGAAAACATTCAGTACTTC. This translates into CASRRGLAGENIQYF. The chain carries TRBV6-5 and TRBJ2-4, with TRBD2 matching 9 bases. Germline-derived CDR1 and CDR2 are MNHEY and SVGAGI. V was pared by 6 bases and J by 5 bases, with 8 bases of the junction left unmatched. This CDR3 comprises 15 residues.

The V and J genes are TRBV4-1 and TRBJ2-7; TRBD2 might be the D (6 bases). CDR1 and CDR2 from the germline V gene are MGHRA and YSYEKL. This CDR3 has 14 residues. Trimming pared 3 bases from V and 2 bases from J, leaving 11 bases between. The CDR3 DNA reads TGCGCCAGCAGCCACCGGGACTCCGCCTACGAGCAGTACTTC. It encodes CASSHRDSAYEQYF.

This chain uses TRBV6-5 with TRBJ2-4; 12 bases are a match to TRBD1. The V gene's germline CDR1 is MNHEY and CDR2 SVGAGI. V dropped 5 bases and J dropped 12; count of bases not matched to a gene: 8. The CDR3 contains 14 residues. In nucleotides, the CDR3 is TGTGCCAGCAGTCCCGGGACAGGGGGCCGGCGTCAGTACTTC. Encoded protein: CASSPGTGGRRQYF.

This clonotype has only a few counts. This chain links TRBV5-1 with TRBJ2-2; 8 bases map to TRBD2. J gave up 2 bases and V 1 base, and 10 bases lay outside the gene matches. From germline, CDR1 is SGHRS and CDR2 YFSETQ. CDR3 size: 18 residues. The CDR3 bases are TGCGCCAGCAGCTTGCCGCTTGGGACTAGAGAAAACACCGGGGAGCTGTTTTTT. Protein product: CASSLPLGTRENTGELFF.

V usage is TRBV4-2 and J usage is TRBJ1-4; D remains ambiguous. With 0 bases removed from V and 5 bases from J, the gap between germline ends came to 10 bases. CDR1 is LGHNA, CDR2 YNFKEQ, per germline. The CDR3 is made up of 15 amino acids. The CDR3 protein is CASSQEHPYNEKLFF. The CDR3 bases are TGTGCCAGCAGCCAAGAGCACCCTTACAATGAAAAACTGTTTTTT.

The gene calls are TRBV5-4 and TRBJ2-6; no reliable D call. There are 14 residues in the CDR3. Between the trimmed V and J ends, which lost 1 base and 1 base, there was a span of 3 bases. The V gene's germline CDR1 is SGHNT and CDR2 YYREEE (reference sequence). CDR3 protein: CASSLQSGANVLTF. The CDR3 DNA follows: TGTGCCAGCAGCTTGCAATCTGGGGCCAACGTCCTGACTTTC. The full variable domain, completed using reference TRBV5-4 and TRBJ2-6, is ETGVTQSPTHLIKTRGQQVTLRCSSQSGHNTVSWYQQALGQGPQFIFQYYREEENGRGNFPPRFSGLQFPNYSSELNVNALELDDSALYLCASSLQSGANVLTFGAGSRLTVL.

This rearrangement joins TRBV5-1 to TRBJ2-2; TRBD2 agrees at 7 bases. From germline, CDR1 is SGHRS and CDR2 YFSETQ. This CDR3 has 18 amino acids. V gave up 4 bases and J gave up 4 bases; unmatched junction bases: 16. This CDR3 is CASSPAIITSAPTGELFF. The CDR3 DNA sequence: TGCGCCAGCAGCCCGGCTATCATCACTAGCGCCCCCACCGGGGAGCTGTTTTTT.

In its sample, this clonotype is medium-sized. The V and J genes are TRBV29-1 and TRBJ1-2; no firm D call. CDR1 and CDR2 from the germline V gene are SQVTM and ANQGSEA. V was trimmed by 6 bases and J by 8 bases, leaving 10 bases between them. CDR3 length: 10 amino acids. CDR3 protein: CSVETGGYTF. CDR3 DNA: TGCAGCGTCGAGACGGGCGGCTACACCTTC. The whole variable domain, filled in from reference TRBV29-1 and TRBJ1-2, reads SAVISQKPSRDICQRGTSLTIQCQVDSQVTMMFWYRQQPGQSLTLIATANQGSEATYESGFVIDKFPISRPNLTFSTLTVSNMSPEDSSIYLCSVETGGYTFGSGTRLTVV.

There are many counts of this clonotype. The gene calls are TRBV6-5 and TRBJ1-2, with 10 bases identical to TRBD1. The CDR3 has 15 residues. Germline loops: CDR1 MNHEY, CDR2 SVGAGI. V lost 7 bases to trimming and J lost 5 bases; unmatched junction nucleotides: 10. The CDR3 here is CASKVIGTGEYGYTF. The CDR3 coding sequence is TGTGCCAGCAAAGTTATTGGGACAGGGGAATATGGCTACACCTTC.

This sequence joins TRBV12-3 or TRBV12-4 and TRBJ2-5; the match to TRBD1 covers 8 bases. V dropped 5 bases and J dropped 2; count of bases not matched to a gene: 4. The CDR3 extends over 14 amino acids. The CDR3 sequence is CASSVDRGQETQYF. CDR3 coding DNA: TGTGCCAGCAGTGTTGACAGGGGACAAGAGACCCAGTACTTC.

This clonotype appeared a few times. The CDR3 reads CASSRGGTAQETQYF. DNA of the CDR3: TGTGCCAGCAGTAGGGGGGGGACAGCCCAAGAGACCCAGTACTTC. The chain recombines TRBV25-1 with TRBJ2-5; possibly TRBD1 or TRBD2 for D (7 bases each). This CDR3 region has 15 residues. The V gene's germline CDR1 is MGHDK and CDR2 SYGVNS. V was pared by 5 bases and J by 1 base, with 14 bases between.

With respect to this clonotype: One junction end does not reproduce the germline sequence, and a read error may be involved. The V call is TRBV6-1, the J call TRBJ1-1; 8 bases are a match to TRBD1. CDR1 is MNHNS, CDR2 SASEGT, per germline. The CDR3 sequence is 12 residues long. The CDR3 nucleotides read TGTGCCAGCGACAGGGGTAAAACTGGAGCTTTCTTT. Protein sequence: CASDRGKTGAFF.